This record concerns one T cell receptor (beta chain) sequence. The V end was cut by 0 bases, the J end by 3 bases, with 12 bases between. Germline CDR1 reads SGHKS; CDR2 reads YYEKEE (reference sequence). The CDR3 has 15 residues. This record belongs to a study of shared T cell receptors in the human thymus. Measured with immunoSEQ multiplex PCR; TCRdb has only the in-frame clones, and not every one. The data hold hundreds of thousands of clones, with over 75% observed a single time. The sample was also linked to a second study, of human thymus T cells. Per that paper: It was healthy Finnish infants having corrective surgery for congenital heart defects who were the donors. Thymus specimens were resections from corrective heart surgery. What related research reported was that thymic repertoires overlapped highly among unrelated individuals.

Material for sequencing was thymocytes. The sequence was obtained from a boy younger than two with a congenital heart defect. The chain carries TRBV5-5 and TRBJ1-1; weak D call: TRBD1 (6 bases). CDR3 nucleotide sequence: TGTGCCAGCAGCTTGGATGGGGGCGAGGACACTGAAGCTTTCTTT. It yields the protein CASSLDGGEDTEAFF.